This T cell receptor (beta chain) was observed in a study of regulatory T cells in long-lasting Graves disease. Study-wide context: A definition of persistent Graves' disease required over 5 years of antithyroid drugs plus positive TSH receptor antibodies.

This CDR3 region has 16 residues. Unmatched junction bases numbered 12, after V lost 4 bases and J lost 4 bases. Germline CDR1 is SGHVS and CDR2 is FQNEAQ. This clonotype appeared many times. The time point is: persistent/refractory GD, antithyroid drugs over 5 years with positive TRAb. With RNA extracted from PBMCs as input, the TCR library was made. Each of the patients was recruited from an endocrinology department situated in Xi'an, China. From each patient, about 8.5 milliliters of peripheral blood was drawn and collected into an EDTA anticoagulant tube. The authors built TCR beta libraries using iRepertoire HTBI primers and Arm-PCR of CDR3 regions. MiXCR, run by TCRdb on the multiplex PCR reads, gives a single entry per CDR3 protein. The top ten hold 7.8% of the sample, which has under 500,000 distinct CDR3 sequences, about 20% seen once.

Source: peripheral blood mononuclear cells (PBMCs), taken when the disease was refractory, from a patient treated with antithyroid drugs. This clonotype originated in a female donor with Graves disease. The chain has TRBV7-8 and TRBJ1-1; TRBD1 matches 7 bases. CDR3 bases: TGTGCCAGCAGCTCCTACCTCGGGACAGCTGGCACTGAAGCTTTCTTT. This codes for CASSSYLGTAGTEAFF.